One T cell receptor (beta chain) is described in this entry. Its antigen is undetermined. The sample originates from a study of T cell repertoires in cytomegalovirus infection. For the study at large: HLA-C-restricted CMV epitopes, recently identified, and well-studied HLA-B-restricted ones were used by the study. Indications of both CMV infection and matching HLA type were provided by public TCR beta signatures.

TCRdb called the reads again in MiXCR, with one record for every CDR3 protein. The table records 550,000 to 850,000 distinct CDR3 sequences, around 31% of them present only once. The receptor was derived from a human donor in good health (CMV status not recorded). Some clones in this sample may be carry-over from other donors' samples. The sequences come from cultured PBMCs, collected from culture after CMV antigen stimulation.

CDR3 nucleotides: TGTGCCAGCAGCCGAGCGGTTGATGAGACCCAGTACTTC. Translation gives CASSRAVDETQYF. V gene TRBV12-3 or TRBV12-4 combines with J gene TRBJ2-5, with D possibly TRBD2 on 5 matching bases. The V gene lost 6 bases and the J gene lost 5 bases, with 13 bases spanning the gap. The CDR3 spans 13 residues.